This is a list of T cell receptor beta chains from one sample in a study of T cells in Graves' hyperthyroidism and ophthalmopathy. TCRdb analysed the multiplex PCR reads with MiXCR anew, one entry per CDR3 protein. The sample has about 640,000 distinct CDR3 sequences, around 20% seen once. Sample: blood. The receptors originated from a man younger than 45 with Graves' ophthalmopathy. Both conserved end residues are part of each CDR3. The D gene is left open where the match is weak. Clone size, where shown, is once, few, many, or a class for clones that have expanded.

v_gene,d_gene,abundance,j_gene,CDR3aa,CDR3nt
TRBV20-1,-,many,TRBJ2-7,CSAPSPPPRSYEQYF,TGCAGTGCTCCCTCCCCCCCGCCACGCTCCTACGAGCAGTACTTC
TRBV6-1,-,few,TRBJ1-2,CASRLSGRFYGYTF,TGTGCCAGCAGGCTCTCGGGCAGGTTCTATGGCTACACCTTC
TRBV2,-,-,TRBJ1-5,CASKPEEGSAQPQHF,TGTGCCAGCAAGCCCGAGGAGGGATCGGCTCAGCCCCAGCATTTT
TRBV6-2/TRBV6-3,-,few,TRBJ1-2,CASAGVSRYGYTF,TGTGCCAGCGCTGGCGTCAGCCGATATGGCTACACCTTC
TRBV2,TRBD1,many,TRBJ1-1,CASIRDRSQGRRAFF,TGTGCCAGCATCCGGGACAGGTCCCAAGGAAGGAGGGCTTTCTTT
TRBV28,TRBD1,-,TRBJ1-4,CASSQLDRAYEKLFF,TGTGCCAGCAGTCAATTGGACAGGGCGTACGAAAAACTGTTTTTT
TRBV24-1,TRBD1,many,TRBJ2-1,CATSDPGTGGHNEQFF,TGTGCCACCAGTGACCCCGGGACAGGGGGCCACAATGAGCAGTTCTTC
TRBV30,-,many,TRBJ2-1,CAWSDGWNEQFF,TGTGCCTGGAGTGATGGCTGGAATGAGCAGTTCTTC
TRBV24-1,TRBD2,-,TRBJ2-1,CATSDQRGLAGVNEQFF,TGTGCCACCAGTGACCAACGTGGACTAGCGGGAGTTAATGAGCAGTTCTTC
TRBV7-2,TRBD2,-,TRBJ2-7,CASSTRTSGPAYEQYF,TGTGCCAGCAGCACCCGGACTAGCGGGCCTGCCTACGAGCAGTACTTC
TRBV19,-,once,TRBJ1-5,CASRDLGGQPQHF,TGTGCCAGTAGGGATCTTGGGGGTCAGCCCCAGCATTTT
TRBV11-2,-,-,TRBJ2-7,CASSFALGQLSYEQYF,TGTGCCAGCAGCTTCGCCCTCGGACAGCTCTCCTACGAGCAGTACTTC